In this sample, the clone carrying this T cell receptor (beta chain) turned up a few times. V shed 5 bases, J shed 6 bases, and the junction held 6 bases outside the gene matches. The CDR3 loop spans 14 amino acids. The germline V gene encodes CDR1 SGHTA and CDR2 FQGNSA. Per the original methods: Nucleated cell counts were estimated from reference gene primer amplification. The protocol was immunoSEQ multiplex PCR, while the TCRdb copy is restricted to in-frame clones and leaves out a portion. V and J calls and clone size are those listed in that table; D and trimming were worked out from the DNA. The sample consists of 100,000 to 150,000 clones, roughly 87% of them appearing once. The data belong to a study of blood T cell repertoires in COVID-19. Study-level background: Sites across the United States, Italy and Spain contributed samples from acute and convalescent COVID-19. Sample material is recorded as cDNA or gDNA derived from T cells, B-cell-depleted T cells, or PBMCs.

The chain uses TRBV7-2 and TRBJ1-5; TRBD1 agrees at 8 bases. Sequencing was done on a sample of peripheral blood. This receptor was taken from a woman of 80 years or more with acute or convalescent COVID-19. This chain's CDR3 is CASSKTGVGQPQHF. CDR3 in DNA: TGTGCCAGCAGCAAGACAGGGGTGGGTCAGCCCCAGCATTTT. Drawing the rest from reference TRBV7-2 and TRBJ1-5, the complete variable domain is GAGVSQSPSNKVTEKGKDVELRCDPISGHTALYWYRQSLGQGLEFLIYFQGNSAPDKSGLPSDRFSAERTGGSVSTLTIQRTQQEDSAVYLCASSKTGVGQPQHFGDGTRLSIL.